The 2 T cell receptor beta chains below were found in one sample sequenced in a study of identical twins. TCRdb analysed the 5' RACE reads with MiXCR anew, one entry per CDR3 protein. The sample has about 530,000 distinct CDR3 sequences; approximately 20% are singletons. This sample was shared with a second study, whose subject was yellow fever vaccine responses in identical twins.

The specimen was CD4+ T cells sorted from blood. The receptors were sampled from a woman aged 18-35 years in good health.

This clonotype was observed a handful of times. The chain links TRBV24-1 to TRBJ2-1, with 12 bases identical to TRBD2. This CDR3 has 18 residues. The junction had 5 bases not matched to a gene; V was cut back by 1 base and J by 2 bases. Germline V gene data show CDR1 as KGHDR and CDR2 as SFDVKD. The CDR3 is CATSDFPSGRDPYNEQFF. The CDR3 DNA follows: TGTGCCACCAGTGATTTCCCTAGCGGGAGGGATCCCTACAATGAGCAGTTCTTC.

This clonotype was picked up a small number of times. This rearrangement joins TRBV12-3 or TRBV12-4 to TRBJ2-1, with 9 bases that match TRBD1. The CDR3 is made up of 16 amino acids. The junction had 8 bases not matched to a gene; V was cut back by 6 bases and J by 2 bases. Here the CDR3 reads CASSPPGTGTYNEQFF. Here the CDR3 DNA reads TGTGCCAGCAGCCCCCCCGGGACAGGGACCTACAATGAGCAGTTCTTC.